This TCR beta chain was sequenced during a study of sequential checkpoint blockade in melanoma (dated by TCRdb to the late 2010s). The study in broad terms: Patients were randomized 1:1 to first-line nivolumab followed by ipilimumab (arm A) or ipilimumab followed by nivolumab (arm B). Maintenance nivolumab was given following each of the two trial sequences. What the authors observed across the whole study: The response-prediction model combining TCR metrics and mutation burden needs validation in larger, independent patient cohorts.

The immunoSEQ Assay was used to immunosequence TCRbeta CDR3 regions from genomic DNA. Before high-throughput sequencing, genomic DNA was amplified using bias-controlled multiplex PCR. The study's processing was this. To quantify the absolute abundance of each unique TCRbeta CDR3 region, the sequences were collapsed and filtered. Clonality was defined as 1 minus Pielou's evenness and was calculated using productive rearrangements only. Clones with significantly greater frequencies in on-treatment versus baseline samples were identified using a previously published method. TCRdb holds this immuneACCESS table with in-frame rearrangements only. Some clones are missing; in checked studies, unresolved V genes explain under half, and the rest has no known cause. The V and J calls and clone size come from that table; D and trimming were worked out from the DNA. The sample has about 20,000 clones on record, 75% to 85% of them singletons. The ten largest clones take up around 50% of the sample.

As for this clone: There is no known antigen for this receptor. Per-nucleotide qualities are absent, and no much larger clonotype sits a single base away.

This sample's treatment or condition label indicates: randomized to nivolumab then ipilimumab (arm A) or the reverse (arm B). Prior DNA-damaging chemotherapy had not been received by any trial patient. Live CD3+CD8+ cells negative for CD19 and CD56 were sorted from thawed PBMCs on a FACS Aria II flow cytometer. Samples were obtained from patients with melanoma enrolled in CheckMate 064, a randomized, open-label phase II trial of sequential checkpoint blockade. Peripheral blood mononuclear cells were collected by leukapheresis, purified with Ficoll-Paque, and frozen in human serum with about 9.6% DMSO. Immediately after sorting, the purity of sorted blood CD3+CD8+ cells was verified to be >98%, after which DNA was extracted. Based on the germline V gene, the CDR1 and CDR2 sequences are LGHNA and YSLEER. The cysteine opens and the phenylalanine closes a CDR3 of 13 amino acids. Kept here is only the CDR3 DNA, which spans 39 bases and is read in frame from base 1. V sheds 0 bases and J sheds 6 bases, leaving 6 bases between their ends.

Sequencing was performed on CD8+ T cells sorted from blood (inferred from file names), taken from a patient given nivolumab and ipilimumab in sequence. The rearranged chain carries TRBV4-3 and TRBJ1-5; a weak D assignment points to TRBD1 (5 bases agree). This TCR was recovered from a human donor with melanoma. The DNA sequence is as follows: TGCGCCAGCAGCCAAGAAGGGGTTCAGCCCCAGCATTTT. Translation gives CASSQEGVQPQHF.